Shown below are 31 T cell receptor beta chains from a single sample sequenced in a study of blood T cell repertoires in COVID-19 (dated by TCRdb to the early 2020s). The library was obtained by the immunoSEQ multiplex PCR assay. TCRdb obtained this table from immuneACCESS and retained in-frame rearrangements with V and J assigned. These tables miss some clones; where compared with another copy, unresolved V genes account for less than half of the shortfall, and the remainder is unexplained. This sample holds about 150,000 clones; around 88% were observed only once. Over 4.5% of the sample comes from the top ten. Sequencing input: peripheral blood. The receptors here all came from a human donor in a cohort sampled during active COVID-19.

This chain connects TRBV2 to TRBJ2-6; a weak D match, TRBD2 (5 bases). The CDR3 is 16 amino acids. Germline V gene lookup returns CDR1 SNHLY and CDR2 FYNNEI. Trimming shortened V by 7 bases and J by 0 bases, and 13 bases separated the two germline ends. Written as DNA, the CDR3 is TGTGCCAGCATGACCGGACTCCACTCTGGGGCCAACGTCCTGACTTTC. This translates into CASMTGLHSGANVLTF. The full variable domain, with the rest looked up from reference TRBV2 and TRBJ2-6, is EPEVTQTPSHQVTQMGQEVILRCVPISNHLYFYWYRQILGQKVEFLVSFYNNEISEKSEIFDDQFSVERPDGSNFTLKIRSTKLEDSAMYFCASMTGLHSGANVLTFGAGSRLTVL.

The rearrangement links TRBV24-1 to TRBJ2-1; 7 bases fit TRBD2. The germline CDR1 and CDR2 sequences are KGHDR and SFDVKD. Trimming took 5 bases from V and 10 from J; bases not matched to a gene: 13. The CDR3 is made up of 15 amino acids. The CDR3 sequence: CATSGGGGRPTEQFF. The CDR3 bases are TGTGCCACCAGTGGTGGGGGGGGTCGTCCCACCGAGCAGTTCTTC.

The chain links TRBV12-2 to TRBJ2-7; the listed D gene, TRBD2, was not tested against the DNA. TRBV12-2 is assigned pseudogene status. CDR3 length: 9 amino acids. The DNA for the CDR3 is TGTGCAAGTCCGTACGAGCAGTACTTC. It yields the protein CASPYEQYF.

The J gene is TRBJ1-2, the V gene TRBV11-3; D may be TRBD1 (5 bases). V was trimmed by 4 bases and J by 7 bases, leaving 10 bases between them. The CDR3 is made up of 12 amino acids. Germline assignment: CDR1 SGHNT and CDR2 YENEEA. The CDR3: CASSSGGTGYTF. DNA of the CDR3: TGTGCCAGCAGCTCGGGGGGAACTGGCTACACCTTC. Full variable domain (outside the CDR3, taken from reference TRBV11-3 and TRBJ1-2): EAGVVQSPRYKIIEKKQPVAFWCNPISGHNTLYWYLQNLGQGPELLIRYENEEAVDDSQLPKDRFSAERLKGVDSTLKIQPAELGDSAVYLCASSSGGTGYTFGSGTRLTVV.

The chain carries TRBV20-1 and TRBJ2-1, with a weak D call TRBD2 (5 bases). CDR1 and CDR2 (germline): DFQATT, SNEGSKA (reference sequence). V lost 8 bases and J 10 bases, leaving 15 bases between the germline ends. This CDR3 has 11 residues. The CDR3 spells CSSTGSREQFF. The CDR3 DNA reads TGCAGTAGTACGGGGTCACGGGAGCAGTTCTTC.

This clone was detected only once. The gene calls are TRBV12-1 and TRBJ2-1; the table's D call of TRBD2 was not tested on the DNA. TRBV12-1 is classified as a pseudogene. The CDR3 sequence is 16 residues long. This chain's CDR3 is CASSSSGLVYVNEQFF. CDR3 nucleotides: TGTGCCAGCAGCTCCTCGGGACTAGTCTACGTGAATGAGCAGTTCTTC.

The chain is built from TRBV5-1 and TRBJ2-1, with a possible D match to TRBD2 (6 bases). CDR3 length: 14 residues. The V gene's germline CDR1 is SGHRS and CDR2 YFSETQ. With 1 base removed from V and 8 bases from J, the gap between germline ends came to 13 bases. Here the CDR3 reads CASSLRAQRDEQFF. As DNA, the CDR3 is TGCGCCAGCAGCTTGAGAGCCCAGCGGGATGAGCAGTTCTTC.

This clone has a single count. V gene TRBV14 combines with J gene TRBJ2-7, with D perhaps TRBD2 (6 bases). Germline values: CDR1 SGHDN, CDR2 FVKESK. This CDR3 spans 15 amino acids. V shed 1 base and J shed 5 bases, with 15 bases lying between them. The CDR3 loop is CASSQGPGRIDEQYF. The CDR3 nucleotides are TGTGCCAGCAGCCAAGGACCCGGGAGAATCGACGAGCAGTACTTC.

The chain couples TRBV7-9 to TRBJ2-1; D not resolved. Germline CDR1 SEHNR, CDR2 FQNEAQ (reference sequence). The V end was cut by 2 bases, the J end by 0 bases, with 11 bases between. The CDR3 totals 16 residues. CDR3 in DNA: TGTGCCAGCAGCTTATCGCCGCGGAGCTCCTACAATGAGCAGTTCTTC. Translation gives CASSLSPRSSYNEQFF.

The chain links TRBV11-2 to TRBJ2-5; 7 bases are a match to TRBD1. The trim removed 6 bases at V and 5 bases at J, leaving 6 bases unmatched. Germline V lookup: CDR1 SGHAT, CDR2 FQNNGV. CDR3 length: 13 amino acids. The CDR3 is CASSRDSGETQYF. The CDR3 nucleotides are TGTGCCAGCAGTAGGGACAGTGGGGAGACCCAGTACTTC.

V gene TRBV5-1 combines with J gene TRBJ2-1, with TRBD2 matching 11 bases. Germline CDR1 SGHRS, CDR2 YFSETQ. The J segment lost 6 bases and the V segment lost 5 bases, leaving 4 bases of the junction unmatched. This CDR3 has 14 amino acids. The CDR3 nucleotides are TGCGCCAGCAGTACTAGCGGGGGCCCCAATGAGCAGTTCTTC. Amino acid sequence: CASSTSGGPNEQFF. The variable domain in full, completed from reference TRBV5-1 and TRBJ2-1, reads KAGVTQTPRYLIKTRGQQVTLSCSPISGHRSVSWYQQTPGQGLQFLFEYFSETQRNKGNFPGRFSGRQFSNSRSEMNVSTLELGDSALYLCASSTSGGPNEQFFGPGTRLTVL.

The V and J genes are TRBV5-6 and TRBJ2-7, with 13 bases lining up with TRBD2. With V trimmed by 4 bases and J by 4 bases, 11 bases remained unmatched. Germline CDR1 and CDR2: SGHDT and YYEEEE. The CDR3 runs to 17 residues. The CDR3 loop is CASSPTPGTSGAYEQYF. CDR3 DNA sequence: TGTGCCAGCAGCCCCACACCGGGGACTAGCGGGGCATACGAGCAGTACTTC.

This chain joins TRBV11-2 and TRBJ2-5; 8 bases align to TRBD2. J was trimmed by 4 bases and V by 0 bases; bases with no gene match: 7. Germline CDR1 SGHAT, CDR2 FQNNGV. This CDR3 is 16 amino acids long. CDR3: CASSLDGAAGGETQYF. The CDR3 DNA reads TGTGCCAGCAGCTTAGATGGGGCGGCGGGGGGAGAGACCCAGTACTTC.

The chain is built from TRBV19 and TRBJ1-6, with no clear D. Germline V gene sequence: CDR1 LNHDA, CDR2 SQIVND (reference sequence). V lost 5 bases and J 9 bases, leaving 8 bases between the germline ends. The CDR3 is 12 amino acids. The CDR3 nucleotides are TGTGCCAGTAGTCTCTCGCGTTCACCCCTCCACTTT. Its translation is CASSLSRSPLHF.

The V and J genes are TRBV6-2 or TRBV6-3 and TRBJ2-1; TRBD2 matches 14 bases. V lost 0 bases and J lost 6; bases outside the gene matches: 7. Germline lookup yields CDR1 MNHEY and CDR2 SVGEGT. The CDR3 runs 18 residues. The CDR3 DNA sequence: TGTGCCAGCAGTTACTCGGCCCCGGGGACTAGCGGGAGCAATGAGCAGTTCTTC. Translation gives CASSYSAPGTSGSNEQFF.

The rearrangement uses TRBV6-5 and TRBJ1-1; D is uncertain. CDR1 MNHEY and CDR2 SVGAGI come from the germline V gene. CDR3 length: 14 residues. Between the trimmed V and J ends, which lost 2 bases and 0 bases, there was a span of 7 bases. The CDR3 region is CASSYGDLNTEAFF. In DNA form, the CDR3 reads TGTGCCAGCAGTTACGGCGACTTGAACACTGAAGCTTTCTTT.

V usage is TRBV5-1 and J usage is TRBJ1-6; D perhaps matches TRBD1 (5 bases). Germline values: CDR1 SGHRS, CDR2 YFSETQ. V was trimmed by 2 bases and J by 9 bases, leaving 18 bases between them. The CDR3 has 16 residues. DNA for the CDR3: TGCGCCAGCAGCTTTCAGGGTAACATAGGTAGTTCACCCCTCCACTTT. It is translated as CASSFQGNIGSSPLHF.

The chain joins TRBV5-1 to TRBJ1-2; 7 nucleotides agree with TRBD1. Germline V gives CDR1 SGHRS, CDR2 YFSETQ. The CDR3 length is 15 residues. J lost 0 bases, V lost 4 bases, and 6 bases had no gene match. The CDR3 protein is CASSARQGANYGYTF. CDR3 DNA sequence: TGCGCCAGCAGCGCCCGACAGGGAGCTAACTATGGCTACACCTTC.

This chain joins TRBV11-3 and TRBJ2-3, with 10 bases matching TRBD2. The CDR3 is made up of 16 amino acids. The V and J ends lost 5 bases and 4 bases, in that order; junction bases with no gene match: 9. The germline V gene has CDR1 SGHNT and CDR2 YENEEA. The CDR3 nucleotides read TGTGCCAGCAGCCTCGGACTAGCGGCTTTCCCAGATACGCAGTATTTT. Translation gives CASSLGLAAFPDTQYF.

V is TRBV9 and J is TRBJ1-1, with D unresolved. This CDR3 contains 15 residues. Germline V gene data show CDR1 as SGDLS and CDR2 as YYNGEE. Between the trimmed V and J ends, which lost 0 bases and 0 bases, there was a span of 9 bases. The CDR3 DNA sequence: TGTGCCAGCAGCGTAGCCGCCACTTTGAACACTGAAGCTTTCTTT. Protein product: CASSVAATLNTEAFF.

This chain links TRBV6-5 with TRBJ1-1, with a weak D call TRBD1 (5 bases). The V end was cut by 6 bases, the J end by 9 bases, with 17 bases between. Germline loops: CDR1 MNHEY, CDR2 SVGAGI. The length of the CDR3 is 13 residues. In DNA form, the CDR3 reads TGTGCCAGCAGCCCGGGGGACCCTGTTCAAGCTTTCTTT. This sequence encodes CASSPGDPVQAFF.

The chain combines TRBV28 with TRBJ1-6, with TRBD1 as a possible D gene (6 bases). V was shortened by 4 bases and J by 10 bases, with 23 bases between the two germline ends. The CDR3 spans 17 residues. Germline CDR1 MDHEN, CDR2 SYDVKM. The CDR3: CASSSRTVPLIRSPLHF. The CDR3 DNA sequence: TGTGCCAGCAGTTCCAGGACAGTCCCTTTAATACGCTCACCCCTCCACTTT. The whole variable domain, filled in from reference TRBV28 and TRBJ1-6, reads DVKVTQSSRYLVKRTGEKVFLECVQDMDHENMFWYRQDPGLGLRLIYFSYDVKMKEKGDIPEGYSVSREKKERFSLILESASTNQTSMYLCASSSRTVPLIRSPLHFGNGTRLTVT.

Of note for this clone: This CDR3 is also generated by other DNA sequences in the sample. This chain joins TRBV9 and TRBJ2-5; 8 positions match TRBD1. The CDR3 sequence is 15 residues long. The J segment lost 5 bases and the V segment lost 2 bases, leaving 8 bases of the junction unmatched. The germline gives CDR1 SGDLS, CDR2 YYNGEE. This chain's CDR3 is CASSVDQGAKETQYF. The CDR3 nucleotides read TGTGCCAGCAGCGTTGATCAGGGGGCGAAGGAGACCCAGTACTTC.

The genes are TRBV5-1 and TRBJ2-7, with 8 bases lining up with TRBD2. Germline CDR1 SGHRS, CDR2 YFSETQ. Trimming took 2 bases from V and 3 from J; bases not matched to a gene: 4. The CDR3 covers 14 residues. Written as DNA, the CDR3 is TGCGCCAGCAGCTTTACTAGCGGAAACTACGAGCAGTACTTC. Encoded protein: CASSFTSGNYEQYF.

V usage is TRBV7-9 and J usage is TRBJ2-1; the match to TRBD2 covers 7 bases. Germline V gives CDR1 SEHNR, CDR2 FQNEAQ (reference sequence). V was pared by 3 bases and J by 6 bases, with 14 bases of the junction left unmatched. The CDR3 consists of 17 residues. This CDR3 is CASSFPVRGGPGNEQFF. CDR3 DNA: TGTGCCAGCAGCTTCCCCGTGAGGGGAGGGCCGGGCAATGAGCAGTTCTTC.

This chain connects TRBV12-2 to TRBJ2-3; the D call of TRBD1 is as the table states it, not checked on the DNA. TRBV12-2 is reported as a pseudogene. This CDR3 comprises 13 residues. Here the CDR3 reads CASRLAPQDTQYF. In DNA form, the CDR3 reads TGTGCAAGTCGCTTAGCCCCCCAAGATACGCAGTATTTT.

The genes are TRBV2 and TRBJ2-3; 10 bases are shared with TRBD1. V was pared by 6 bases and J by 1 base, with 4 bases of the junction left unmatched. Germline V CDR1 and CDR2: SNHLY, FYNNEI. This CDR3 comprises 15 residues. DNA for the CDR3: TGTGCCAGCAGGGGCGGGACAGGGGGCACAGATACGCAGTATTTT. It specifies CASRGGTGGTDTQYF. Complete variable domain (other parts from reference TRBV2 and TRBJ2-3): EPEVTQTPSHQVTQMGQEVILRCVPISNHLYFYWYRQILGQKVEFLVSFYNNEISEKSEIFDDQFSVERPDGSNFTLKIRSTKLEDSAMYFCASRGGTGGTDTQYFGPGTRLTVL.

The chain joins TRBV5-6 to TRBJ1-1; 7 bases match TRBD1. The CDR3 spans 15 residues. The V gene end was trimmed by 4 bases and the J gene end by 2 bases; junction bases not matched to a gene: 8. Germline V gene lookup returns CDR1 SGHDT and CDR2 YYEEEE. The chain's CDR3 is CASSELRDRNTEAFF. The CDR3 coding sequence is TGTGCCAGCAGCGAGCTCCGGGACAGAAACACTGAAGCTTTCTTT.

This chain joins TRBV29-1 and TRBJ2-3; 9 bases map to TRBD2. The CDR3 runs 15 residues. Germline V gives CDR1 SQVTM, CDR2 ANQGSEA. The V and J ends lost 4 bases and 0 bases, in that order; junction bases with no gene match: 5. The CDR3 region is CSVAASGTSTDTQYF. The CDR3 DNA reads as TGCAGCGTTGCGGCTAGCGGGACTAGCACAGATACGCAGTATTTT.

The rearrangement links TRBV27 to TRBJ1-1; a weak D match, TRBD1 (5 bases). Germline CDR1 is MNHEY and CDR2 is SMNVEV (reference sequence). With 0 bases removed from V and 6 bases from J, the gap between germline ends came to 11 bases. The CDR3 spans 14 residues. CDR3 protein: CASSLSSGFPEAFF. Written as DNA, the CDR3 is TGTGCCAGCAGTTTATCCTCAGGGTTCCCTGAAGCTTTCTTT.

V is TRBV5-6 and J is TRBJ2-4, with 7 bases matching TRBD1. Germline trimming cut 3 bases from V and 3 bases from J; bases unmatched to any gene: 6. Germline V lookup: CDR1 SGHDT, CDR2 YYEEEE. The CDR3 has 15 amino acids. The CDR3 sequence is CASSSLQGNKNIQYF. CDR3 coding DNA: TGTGCCAGCAGCTCCCTACAGGGGAACAAAAACATTCAGTACTTC. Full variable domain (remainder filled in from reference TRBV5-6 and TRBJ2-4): DAGVTQSPTHLIKTRGQQVTLRCSPKSGHDTVSWYQQALGQGPQFIFQYYEEEERQRGNFPDRFSGHQFPNYSSELNVNALLLGDSALYLCASSSLQGNKNIQYFGAGTRLSVL.